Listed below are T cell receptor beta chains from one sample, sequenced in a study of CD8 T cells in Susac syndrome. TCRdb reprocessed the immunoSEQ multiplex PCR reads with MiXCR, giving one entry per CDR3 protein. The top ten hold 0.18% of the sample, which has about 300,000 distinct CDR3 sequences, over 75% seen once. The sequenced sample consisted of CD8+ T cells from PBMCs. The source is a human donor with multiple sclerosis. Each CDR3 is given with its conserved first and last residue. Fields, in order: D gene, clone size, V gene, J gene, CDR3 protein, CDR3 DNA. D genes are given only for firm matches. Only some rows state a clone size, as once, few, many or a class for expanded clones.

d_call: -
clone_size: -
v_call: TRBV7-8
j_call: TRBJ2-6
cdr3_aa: CASSIPKGSGANVLTF
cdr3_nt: TGTGCCAGCAGCATCCCGAAAGGCTCTGGGGCCAACGTCCTGACTTTC

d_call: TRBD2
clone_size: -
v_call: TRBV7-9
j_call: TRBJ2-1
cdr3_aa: CASSLGTMGAGGDDEQFF
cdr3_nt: TGTGCCAGCAGCTTAGGCACAATGGGAGCGGGAGGAGACGATGAGCAGTTCTTC

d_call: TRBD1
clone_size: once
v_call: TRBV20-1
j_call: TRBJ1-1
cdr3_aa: CSASFQGDSNTEAFF
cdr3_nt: TGCAGTGCTAGTTTCCAGGGGGACTCCAACACTGAAGCTTTCTTT

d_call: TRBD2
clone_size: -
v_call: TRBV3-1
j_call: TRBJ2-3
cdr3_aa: CASSQIAGGELNTDTQYF
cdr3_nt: TGTGCCAGCAGCCAGATAGCGGGGGGCGAGCTTAACACAGATACGCAGTATTTT

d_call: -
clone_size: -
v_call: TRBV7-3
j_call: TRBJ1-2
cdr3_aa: CASRGQLWGLGDYGYTF
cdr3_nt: TGTGCCAGCAGAGGGCAACTCTGGGGGTTAGGGGACTATGGCTACACCTTC

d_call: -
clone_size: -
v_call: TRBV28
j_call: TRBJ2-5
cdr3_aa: CASSLASREETQYF
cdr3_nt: TGTGCCAGCAGTTTGGCTAGCCGGGAAGAGACCCAGTACTTC

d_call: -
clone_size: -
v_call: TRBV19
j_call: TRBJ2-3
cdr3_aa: CASNSLSRGGEDTQYF
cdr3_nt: TGTGCCAGTAACTCTTTGTCTAGGGGCGGGGAGGATACGCAGTATTTT

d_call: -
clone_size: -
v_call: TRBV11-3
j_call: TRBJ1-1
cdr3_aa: CASSDRHNTEAFF
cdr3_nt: TGTGCCAGCAGCGACAGGCACAACACTGAAGCTTTCTTT

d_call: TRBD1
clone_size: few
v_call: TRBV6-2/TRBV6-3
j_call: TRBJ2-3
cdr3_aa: CASSSGQGTDTQYF
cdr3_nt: TGTGCCAGCAGTTCAGGACAGGGCACAGATACGCAGTATTTT

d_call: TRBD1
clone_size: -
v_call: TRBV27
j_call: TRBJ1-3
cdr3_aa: CASSHRQGVGNTIYF
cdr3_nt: TGTGCCAGCAGCCACCGTCAGGGGGTTGGAAACACCATATATTTT

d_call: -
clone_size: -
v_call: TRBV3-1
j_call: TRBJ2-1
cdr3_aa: CASSPHVGRGPEGNEQFF
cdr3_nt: TGTGCCAGCAGCCCCCATGTCGGAAGGGGTCCAGAGGGCAATGAGCAGTTCTTC

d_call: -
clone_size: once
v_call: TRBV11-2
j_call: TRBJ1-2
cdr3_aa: CASSLDPLGNYGYTF
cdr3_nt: TGTGCCAGCAGCTTAGACCCTCTGGGAAACTATGGCTACACCTTC

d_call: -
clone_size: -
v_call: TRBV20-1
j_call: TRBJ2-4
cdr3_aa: CSARRSPPTSTDIQYF
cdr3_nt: TGCAGTGCTAGACGGTCCCCTCCTACTAGCACAGACATTCAGTACTTC

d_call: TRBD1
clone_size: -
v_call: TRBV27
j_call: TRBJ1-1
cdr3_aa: CASSPRTGMGYTEAFF
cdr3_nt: TGTGCCAGCAGTCCCCGGACAGGAATGGGTTACACTGAAGCTTTCTTT

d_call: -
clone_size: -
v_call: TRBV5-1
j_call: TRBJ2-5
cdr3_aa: CASSPSRLQGETQYF
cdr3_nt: TGCGCCAGCAGCCCCAGCCGACTGCAGGGGGAGACCCAGTACTTC

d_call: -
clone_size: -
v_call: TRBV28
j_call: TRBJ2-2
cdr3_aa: CASSFQGVNTGELFF
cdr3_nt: TGTGCCAGCAGTTTTCAAGGGGTGAACACCGGGGAGCTGTTTTTT

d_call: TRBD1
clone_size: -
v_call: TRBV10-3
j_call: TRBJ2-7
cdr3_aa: CAAHRGQGEQYF
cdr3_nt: TGTGCCGCGCACAGGGGGCAGGGTGAGCAGTACTTC

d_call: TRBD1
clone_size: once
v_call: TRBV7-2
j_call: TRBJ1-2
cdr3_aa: CASSSGTAYGYTF
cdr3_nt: TGTGCCAGCAGCTCAGGGACAGCCTATGGCTACACCTTC

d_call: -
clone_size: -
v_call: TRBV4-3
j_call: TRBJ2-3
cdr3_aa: CASSQVGGRSETTDTQYF
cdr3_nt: TGCGCCAGCAGCCAAGTCGGAGGAAGAAGCGAGACCACAGATACGCAGTATTTT

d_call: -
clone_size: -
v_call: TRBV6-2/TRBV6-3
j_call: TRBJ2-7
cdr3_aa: CASINRGNYEQYF
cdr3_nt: TGTGCCAGCATTAATCGGGGGAACTACGAGCAGTACTTC

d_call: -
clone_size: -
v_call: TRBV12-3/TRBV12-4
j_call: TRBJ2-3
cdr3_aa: CASSRDSFSTDTQYF
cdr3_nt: TGTGCCAGCAGCCGAGACTCCTTTAGCACAGATACGCAGTATTTT

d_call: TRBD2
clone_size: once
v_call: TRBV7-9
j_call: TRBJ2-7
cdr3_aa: CASSLGLAGTLSSYEQYF
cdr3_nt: TGTGCCAGCAGCTTAGGGCTAGCGGGGACCTTAAGCTCCTACGAGCAGTACTTC

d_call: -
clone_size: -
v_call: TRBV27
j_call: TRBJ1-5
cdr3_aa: CASSLGRPYGQPQHF
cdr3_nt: TGTGCCAGCAGTTTAGGCAGGCCGTACGGTCAGCCCCAGCATTTT

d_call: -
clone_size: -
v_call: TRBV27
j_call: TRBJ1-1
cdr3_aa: CASSFLPLRAAGTEAFF
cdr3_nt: TGTGCCAGCAGTTTTCTCCCCCTGAGGGCCGCGGGCACTGAAGCTTTCTTT

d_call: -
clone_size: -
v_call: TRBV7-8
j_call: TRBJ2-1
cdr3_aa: CASSLLRATSSYNEQFF
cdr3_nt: TGTGCCAGCAGCTTACTCAGGGCAACTAGCTCCTACAATGAGCAGTTCTTC

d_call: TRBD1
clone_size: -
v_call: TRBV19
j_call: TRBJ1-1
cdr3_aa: CASSTGTGMNTEAFF
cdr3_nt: TGTGCCAGTAGTACCGGGACAGGCATGAACACTGAAGCTTTCTTT

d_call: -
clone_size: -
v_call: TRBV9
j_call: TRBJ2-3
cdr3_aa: CASSETDITDTQYF
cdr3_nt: TGTGCCAGCAGCGAGACTGATATTACAGATACGCAGTATTTT

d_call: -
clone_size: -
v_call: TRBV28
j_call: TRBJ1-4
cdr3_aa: CASSPVGGDEKLFF
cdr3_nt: TGTGCCAGCAGCCCAGTGGGAGGCGATGAAAAACTGTTTTTT

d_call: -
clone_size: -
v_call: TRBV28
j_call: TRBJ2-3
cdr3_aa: CASNHFAGQGTDTQYF
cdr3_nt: TGTGCCAGCAATCATTTCGCCGGGCAGGGCACAGATACGCAGTATTTT